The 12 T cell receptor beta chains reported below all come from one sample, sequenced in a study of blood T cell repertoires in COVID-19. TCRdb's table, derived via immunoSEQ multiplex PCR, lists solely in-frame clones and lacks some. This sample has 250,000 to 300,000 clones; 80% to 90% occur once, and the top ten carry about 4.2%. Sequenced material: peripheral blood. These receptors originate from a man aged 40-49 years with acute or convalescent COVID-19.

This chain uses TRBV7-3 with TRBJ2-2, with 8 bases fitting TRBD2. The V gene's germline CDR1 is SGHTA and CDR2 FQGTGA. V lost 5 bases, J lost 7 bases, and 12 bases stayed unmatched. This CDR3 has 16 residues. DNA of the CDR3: TGTGCCAGCAGCCCCCGGACTAGCTCGATTGACGGGGAGCTGTTTTTT. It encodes CASSPRTSSIDGELFF.

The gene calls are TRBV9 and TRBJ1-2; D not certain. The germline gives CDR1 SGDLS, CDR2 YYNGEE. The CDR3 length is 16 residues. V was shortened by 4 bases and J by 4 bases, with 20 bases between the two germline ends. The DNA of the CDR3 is TGTGCCAGCAGCCCTTCCCCCTCAGGAAATCGCTATGGCTACACCTTC. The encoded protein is CASSPSPSGNRYGYTF. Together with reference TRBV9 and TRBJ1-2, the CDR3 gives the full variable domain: DSGVTQTPKHLITATGQRVTLRCSPRSGDLSVYWYQQSLDQGLQFLIQYYNGEERAKGNILERFSAQQFPDLHSELNLSSLELGDSALYFCASSPSPSGNRYGYTFGSGTRLTVV.

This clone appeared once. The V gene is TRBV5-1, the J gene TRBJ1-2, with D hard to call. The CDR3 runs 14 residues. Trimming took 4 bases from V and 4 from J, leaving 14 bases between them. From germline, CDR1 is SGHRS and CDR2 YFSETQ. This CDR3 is CASSGPDGVYGYTF. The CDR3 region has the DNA TGCGCCAGCAGCGGCCCGGACGGGGTCTATGGCTACACCTTC.

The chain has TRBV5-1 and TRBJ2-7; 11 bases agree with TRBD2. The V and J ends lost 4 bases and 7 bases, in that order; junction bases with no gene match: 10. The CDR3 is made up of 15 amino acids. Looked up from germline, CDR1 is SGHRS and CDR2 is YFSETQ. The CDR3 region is CASSQGLAAAGEQYF. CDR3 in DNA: TGCGCCAGCAGCCAGGGACTAGCGGCGGCGGGGGAGCAGTACTTC.

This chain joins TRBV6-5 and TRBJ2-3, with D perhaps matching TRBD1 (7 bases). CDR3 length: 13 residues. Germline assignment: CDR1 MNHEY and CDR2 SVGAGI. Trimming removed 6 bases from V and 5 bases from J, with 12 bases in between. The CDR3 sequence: CASRRQGGDTQYF. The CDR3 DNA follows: TGTGCCAGCAGGAGACAGGGAGGAGATACGCAGTATTTT.

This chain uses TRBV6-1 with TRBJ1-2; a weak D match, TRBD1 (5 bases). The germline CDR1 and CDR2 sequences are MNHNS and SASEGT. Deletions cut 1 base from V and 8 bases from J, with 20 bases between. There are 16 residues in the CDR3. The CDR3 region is CASSEELGGTRGGYTF. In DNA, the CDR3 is TGTGCCAGCAGTGAAGAATTGGGGGGGACCCGGGGCGGCTACACCTTC.

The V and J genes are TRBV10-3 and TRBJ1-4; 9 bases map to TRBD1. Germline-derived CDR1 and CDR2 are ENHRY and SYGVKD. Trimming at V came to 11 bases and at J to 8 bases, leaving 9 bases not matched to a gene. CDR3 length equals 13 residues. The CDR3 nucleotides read TGTGCCGCCCGGGAACAGGGGGCAGAAAAACTGTTTTTT. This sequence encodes CAAREQGAEKLFF.

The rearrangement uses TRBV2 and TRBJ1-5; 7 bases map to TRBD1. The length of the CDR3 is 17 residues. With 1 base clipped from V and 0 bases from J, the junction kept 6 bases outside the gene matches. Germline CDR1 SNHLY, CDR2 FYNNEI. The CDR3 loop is CASSEDRGMYSNQPQHF. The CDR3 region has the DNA TGTGCCAGCAGTGAAGACAGGGGTATGTATAGCAATCAGCCCCAGCATTTT.

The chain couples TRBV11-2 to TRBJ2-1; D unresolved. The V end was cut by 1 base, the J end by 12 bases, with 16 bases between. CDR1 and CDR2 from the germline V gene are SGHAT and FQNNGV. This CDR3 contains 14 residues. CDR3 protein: CASSLGSMTVGQFF. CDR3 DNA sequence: TGTGCCAGCAGCTTAGGTTCCATGACTGTAGGGCAGTTCTTC.

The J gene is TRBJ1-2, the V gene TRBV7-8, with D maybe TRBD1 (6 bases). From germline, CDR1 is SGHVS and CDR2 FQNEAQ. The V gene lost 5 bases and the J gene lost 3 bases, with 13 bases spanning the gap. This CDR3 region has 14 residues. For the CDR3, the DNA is TGTGCCAGCAGCATGCAACAGGGTTACTATGGCTACACCTTC. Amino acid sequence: CASSMQQGYYGYTF.

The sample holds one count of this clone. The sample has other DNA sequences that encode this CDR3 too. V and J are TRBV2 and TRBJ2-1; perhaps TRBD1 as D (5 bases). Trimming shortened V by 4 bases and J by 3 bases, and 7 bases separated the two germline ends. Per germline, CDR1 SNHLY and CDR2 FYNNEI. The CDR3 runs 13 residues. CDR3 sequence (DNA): TGTGCCAGCAGTGGGCAGGGCTACAATGAGCAGTTCTTC. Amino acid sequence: CASSGQGYNEQFF.

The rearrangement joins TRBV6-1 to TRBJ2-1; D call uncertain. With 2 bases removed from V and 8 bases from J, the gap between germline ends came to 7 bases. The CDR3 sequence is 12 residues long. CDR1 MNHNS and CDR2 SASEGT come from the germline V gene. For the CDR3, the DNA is TGTGCCAGCAGTGAAAACAGTTATGAGCAGTTCTTC. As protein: CASSENSYEQFF.